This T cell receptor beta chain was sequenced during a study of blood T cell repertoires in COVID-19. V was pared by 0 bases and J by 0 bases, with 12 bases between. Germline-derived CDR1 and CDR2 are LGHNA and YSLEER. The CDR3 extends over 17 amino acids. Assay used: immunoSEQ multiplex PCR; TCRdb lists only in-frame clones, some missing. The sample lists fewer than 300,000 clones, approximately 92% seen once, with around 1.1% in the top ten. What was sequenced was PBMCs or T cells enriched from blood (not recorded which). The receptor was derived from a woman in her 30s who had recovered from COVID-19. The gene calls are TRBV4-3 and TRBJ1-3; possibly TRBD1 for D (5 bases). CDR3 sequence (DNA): TGCGCCAGCAGCCAAGATTTGACAGCCCGCTCTGGAAACACCATATATTTT. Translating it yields CASSQDLTARSGNTIYF.